This passage covers 26 T cell receptor beta chains from one sample sequenced in a study of T cell responses to AZD1222 COVID-19 vaccine. Generated by immunoSEQ multiplex PCR, the TCRdb table keeps only in-frame clones and is missing some. The data contain around 110,000 clones, 75% to 90% of them seen just once; the ten biggest clones take up roughly 3.9%. The sample in question was peripheral blood, obtained on day 0 of MenACWY control vaccination. The receptors originated from an adult in good health.

The rearrangement uses TRBV5-1 and TRBJ2-1; no clear D. Trimming pared 4 bases from V and 9 bases from J, leaving 11 bases between. The CDR3 has 12 residues. The germline V gene encodes CDR1 SGHRS and CDR2 YFSETQ. The CDR3 protein is CASSPQMGEQFF. In nucleotides, the CDR3 is TGCGCCAGCAGCCCACAGATGGGTGAGCAGTTCTTC.

The chain recombines TRBV28 with TRBJ2-7; the match to TRBD2 covers 7 bases. The CDR3 is 16 amino acids. CDR1 is MDHEN and CDR2 is SYDVKM in the germline V gene. The ends lost 5 bases at V and 2 bases at J; junction bases unmatched: 12. The CDR3 coding sequence is TGTGCCAGCAGTCCCCGGGGAGGGCTGGGCACCTACGAGCAGTACTTC. Amino acids: CASSPRGGLGTYEQYF.

In this sample, this clone turned up once. The chain has TRBV5-8 and TRBJ2-2, with 8 bases aligning to TRBD1. Unmatched junction bases numbered 5, after V lost 4 bases and J lost 0 bases. The CDR3 totals 16 residues. Per the germline V gene, CDR1 is SGHTS and CDR2 is YDEGEE. The CDR3 protein is CASSAYRGTNTGELFF. The CDR3 DNA sequence: TGTGCCAGCAGCGCATACAGGGGGACGAACACCGGGGAGCTGTTTTTT.

The CDR3 coding sequence is TGTGCCAGCCTAGCGGGGGGCACAGATACGCAGTATTTT. Residues: CASLAGGTDTQYF. The chain has TRBV19 and TRBJ2-3; 10 bases line up with TRBD2. Trimming cost V 9 bases and J 1 base; bases outside gene matches: 1. This CDR3 is built from 13 residues. Germline-derived CDR1 and CDR2 are LNHDA and SQIVND (reference sequence).

This clone was picked up a small number of times. J is TRBJ1-6 and V is TRBV28, with TRBD1 as a possible D gene (5 bases). The CDR3 contains 15 residues. Trimming removed 6 bases from V and 6 bases from J, with 15 bases in between. In germline, CDR1 is MDHEN, CDR2 SYDVKM. The CDR3 DNA reads as TGTGCCAGCAGCCGACCTTGGGGGGGTAATTCACCCCTCCACTTT. Encoded protein: CASSRPWGGNSPLHF.

The chain recombines TRBV11-2 with TRBJ1-1; D gene unclear. V gave up 6 bases and J gave up 4 bases, with 12 bases separating them. Per the germline V gene, CDR1 is SGHAT and CDR2 is FQNNGV. The CDR3 length is 13 residues. CDR3 region: CASSFTDSTEAFF. The DNA for the CDR3 is TGTGCCAGCAGTTTTACAGACTCCACTGAAGCTTTCTTT.

The chain combines TRBV21-1 with TRBJ1-1. TRBV21-1 is described as a pseudogene. The CDR3 spans 16 residues. The CDR3, as DNA: TGTGCCAGCAGCAAAGTTGGGGGGGCGGCGAACACTGAAGCTTTCTTT. Translation gives CASSKVGGAANTEAFF.

The gene calls are TRBV7-9 and TRBJ2-7; 12 bases are a match to TRBD1. Germline V lookup: CDR1 SEHNR, CDR2 FQNEAQ (reference sequence). The CDR3 is 14 amino acids. V lost 5 bases, J lost 7 bases, and 6 bases stayed unmatched. The CDR3 loop reads CASSHRDRGREQYF. Here the CDR3 DNA reads TGTGCCAGCAGCCACCGGGACAGGGGGCGTGAGCAGTACTTC.

This clone was seen just once. The genes are TRBV18 and TRBJ2-5; D is perhaps TRBD1 (5 bases). CDR3 size: 15 residues. Germline V gene sequence: CDR1 KGHSH, CDR2 LQKENI. The V and J ends lost 5 bases and 4 bases respectively, with 17 bases between them. The DNA of the CDR3 is TGTGCCAGCTCAGACAGCTTAACCCGGCTAGAGACCCAGTACTTC. Amino acids: CASSDSLTRLETQYF. The complete variable domain, with remaining parts taken from reference TRBV18 and TRBJ2-5, reads NAGVMQNPRHLVRRRGQEARLRCSPMKGHSHVYWYRQLPEEGLKFMVYLQKENIIDESGMPKERFSAEFPKEGPSILRIQQVVRGDSAAYFCASSDSLTRLETQYFGPGTRLLVL.

The chain links TRBV7-2 to TRBJ2-2, with 8 nucleotides matching TRBD1. The germline V gene encodes CDR1 SGHTA and CDR2 FQGNSA. V dropped 4 bases and J dropped 6; count of bases not matched to a gene: 4. The CDR3 spans 14 residues. CDR3 nucleotides: TGTGCCAGCAGCTGGACAGGGTCGGCCGGGGAGCTGTTTTTT. This codes for CASSWTGSAGELFF.

The gene calls are TRBV5-8 and TRBJ1-2, with a possible D match to TRBD1 (6 bases). The germline gives CDR1 SGHTS, CDR2 YDEGEE. This CDR3 has 15 amino acids. The ends were cut back, 4 bases at V and 4 bases at J, with 17 bases in the middle. CDR3 in amino acids: CASSPTDRTGYGYTF. CDR3 nucleotide sequence: TGTGCCAGCAGCCCGACGGACAGAACTGGCTATGGCTACACCTTC.

The rearrangement links TRBV29-1 to TRBJ1-2; 7 nucleotides align to TRBD1. CDR1 and CDR2 from the germline V gene are SQVTM and ANQGSEA. V gave up 5 bases and J gave up 3 bases; unmatched junction bases: 6. The CDR3 runs 13 residues. In DNA, the CDR3 is TGCAGCGTTTCCCAGGGGGGGGACTATGGCTACACCTTC. It encodes CSVSQGGDYGYTF.

The chain recombines TRBV5-5 with TRBJ1-5; the D is unclear. The germline CDR1 and CDR2 sequences are SGHKS and YYEKEE (reference sequence). Trimming pared 1 base from V and 3 bases from J, leaving 20 bases between. CDR3 length: 18 amino acids. The CDR3 region has the DNA TGTGCCAGCAGCTTGCGAATGTCGGAATGGCAGAACAATCAGCCCCAGCATTTT. This gives the protein CASSLRMSEWQNNQPQHF.

The rearrangement links TRBV2 to TRBJ2-2; 8 nucleotides align to TRBD1. After removal of 6 bases from V and 0 bases from J, the junction contained 9 bases not matched to a gene. Germline values: CDR1 SNHLY, CDR2 FYNNEI. This CDR3 has 17 amino acids. CDR3 amino acids: CASSRDRSGANTGELFF. In DNA, the CDR3 is TGTGCCAGCAGCAGGGACAGGTCGGGGGCGAACACCGGGGAGCTGTTTTTT.

The rearrangement uses TRBV5-1 and TRBJ2-1; 10 positions agree with TRBD2. Germline CDR1 reads SGHRS; CDR2 reads YFSETQ. The CDR3 has 15 residues. J gave up 7 bases and V 7 bases, and 11 bases lay outside the gene matches. CDR3 sequence (DNA): TGCGCCAGCGGACTGAAGAGCGGGGGGGAGAATGAGCAGTTCTTC. It codes for CASGLKSGGENEQFF.

Here the CDR3 reads CASVTGGGPGNSPLHF. CDR3 coding DNA: TGTGCCAGCGTAACAGGGGGGGGTCCGGGTAATTCACCCCTCCACTTT. This rearrangement joins TRBV2 to TRBJ1-6, with 8 nucleotides matching TRBD1. Germline CDR1 SNHLY, CDR2 FYNNEI. V was clipped by 8 bases and J by 6 bases; unmatched bases: 12. This CDR3 comprises 16 residues.

This clone was seen a single time. The rearrangement joins TRBV5-1 to TRBJ2-5, with a tentative D call TRBD1 (5 bases). The CDR3 runs 18 residues. V was cut by 0 bases and J by 5 bases, with 23 bases left in between. Germline V gene sequence: CDR1 SGHRS, CDR2 YFSETQ. The CDR3 loop is CASSLGMVGVRSRETQYF. Here the CDR3 DNA reads TGCGCCAGCAGCTTGGGTATGGTAGGGGTCCGTTCTAGGGAGACCCAGTACTTC.

The J gene is TRBJ2-1, the V gene TRBV9, with D perhaps assigned TRBD1 or TRBD2 (6 bases each). V lost 0 bases to trimming and J lost 7 bases, with 17 bases between them. The germline CDR1 and CDR2 sequences are SGDLS and YYNGEE. This CDR3 comprises 16 residues. Here the CDR3 reads CASSVATWGARNEQFF. As DNA, the CDR3 is TGTGCCAGCAGCGTAGCTACTTGGGGGGCTAGGAATGAGCAGTTCTTC.

The chain recombines TRBV15 with TRBJ2-1; 7 bases line up with TRBD2. This CDR3 is built from 14 residues. V was pared by 0 bases and J by 9 bases, with 5 bases of the junction left unmatched. Germline V gene lookup returns CDR1 LNHNV and CDR2 YYDKDF (reference sequence). The CDR3 here is CATSRDWGGSEQFF. The CDR3, as DNA: TGTGCCACCAGCAGAGATTGGGGCGGGAGTGAGCAGTTCTTC.

The chain carries TRBV27 and TRBJ1-5, with a possible D match to TRBD1 (6 bases). Germline CDR1 is MNHEY and CDR2 is SMNVEV (reference sequence). V was trimmed by 2 bases and J by 3 bases, leaving 26 bases between them. The CDR3 has 20 amino acids. CDR3: CASSLKGGGFGGRNNQPQHF. The CDR3 DNA sequence: TGTGCCAGCAGTTTAAAGGGGGGAGGGTTCGGAGGTAGAAACAATCAGCCCCAGCATTTT.

The CDR3 DNA sequence: TGTGCCAGCAGTACGGGGTTCAGGCGCACAGATACGCAGTATTTT. Translation gives CASSTGFRRTDTQYF. The chain joins TRBV6-2 or TRBV6-3 to TRBJ2-3; TRBD2 might be the D (5 bases). CDR3 length equals 15 residues. Germline-derived CDR1 and CDR2 are MNHEY and SVGEGT. With 5 bases removed from V and 1 base from J, the gap between germline ends came to 13 bases.

The chain is built from TRBV24-1 and TRBJ2-3, with D possibly called TRBD1 or TRBD2 (5 bases each). Germline V gene data show CDR1 as KGHDR and CDR2 as SFDVKD. Trimming took off 5 bases at V and 0 bases at J, with 11 bases between the two ends. The CDR3 has 15 residues. The CDR3 loop reads CATSGRDGSTDTQYF. CDR3 in DNA: TGTGCCACCAGTGGCAGGGACGGTAGCACAGATACGCAGTATTTT.

This clone appeared a single time. The chain links TRBV4-1 to TRBJ1-3, with 7 bases lining up with TRBD1. CDR1 MGHRA and CDR2 YSYEKL come from the germline V gene. With V trimmed by 4 bases and J by 2 bases, 11 bases remained unmatched. The CDR3 is made up of 17 amino acids. DNA of the CDR3: TGCGCCAGCAGCCCTCGAGCCTCCCAGGGGGCTGGAAACACCATATATTTT. The encoded protein is CASSPRASQGAGNTIYF.

The chain is built from TRBV9 and TRBJ2-4; D gene uncertain. CDR1 is SGDLS and CDR2 is YYNGEE in the germline V gene. V was shortened by 9 bases and J by 1 base, with 11 bases between the two germline ends. The CDR3 is 13 residues long. The CDR3 DNA sequence: TGTGCCACCCTATACGCGGCCAAAAACATTCAGTACTTC. Its protein is CATLYAAKNIQYF.

This clone was observed once. The chain has TRBV4-1 and TRBJ1-6; 8 nucleotides agree with TRBD1. Germline V lookup: CDR1 MGHRA, CDR2 YSYEKL. With V trimmed by 1 base and J by 13 bases, 6 bases remained unmatched. CDR3 length: 14 amino acids. The CDR3 reads CASSQGTGKGPLHF. CDR3 nucleotides: TGCGCCAGCAGCCAAGGGACAGGGAAAGGGCCCCTCCACTTT.

The chain links TRBV10-3 to TRBJ2-1; no firm D call. The CDR3 sequence is 16 residues long. V gave up 9 bases and J gave up 0 bases, with 18 bases separating them. CDR1 is ENHRY and CDR2 is SYGVKD in the germline V gene. The CDR3 DNA is TGTGCCATAAGAGACGATTCCCTAGTCTCCTACAATGAGCAGTTCTTC. It encodes CAIRDDSLVSYNEQFF.